These T cell receptor beta chains were read from a single sample in a study of CD4+ T cells in melanoma. Using immunoSEQ multiplex PCR, the repertoire was profiled, and TCRdb retains in-frame clones only, with some absent. The table shows roughly 10,000 clones, with approximately 71% occurring only once. The sample consisted of cells from a culture (not recorded whether cultured in vitro). Receptors originate from a human donor with melanoma. Both conserved end residues are part of each CDR3. Fields, in order: V gene, clone size, J gene, D gene, CDR3 protein, CDR3 DNA. The D gene is left open where the match is weak. Only some rows state a clone size, as once, few, many or a class for expanded clones.

>TRBV5-1|-|TRBJ2-3|TRBD2
CASSPTSGGAGDTQYF
TGCGCCAGCAGCCCGACTAGCGGGGGGGCCGGAGATACGCAGTATTTT
>TRBV15|once|TRBJ2-1|TRBD1
CATSPGTGDYNEQFF
TGTGCCACCAGCCCCGGGACAGGGGATTACAATGAGCAGTTCTTC
>TRBV11-3|-|TRBJ2-1|TRBD2
CASSLRGGLYNEQFF
TGTGCCAGCAGCTTACGCGGGGGGCTCTACAATGAGCAGTTCTTC
>TRBV5-5|-|TRBJ1-1|-
CASSLVVGANTEAFF
TGTGCCAGCAGCTTGGTCGTAGGGGCGAACACTGAAGCTTTCTTT
>TRBV30|few|TRBJ1-6|TRBD1
CAWSTGADGSPLHF
TGTGCCTGGAGTACAGGGGCCGACGGATCACCCCTCCACTTT
>TRBV5-6|-|TRBJ1-2|TRBD1
CASSDRGKAGYGYTF
TGTGCCAGCAGCGACAGGGGTAAGGCGGGCTATGGCTACACCTTC
>TRBV6-5|-|TRBJ1-2|TRBD1
CASSYWGQGGNYGYTF
TGTGCCAGCAGTTACTGGGGACAGGGTGGTAACTATGGCTACACCTTC
>TRBV10-3|-|TRBJ2-5|-
CAISGSRETQYF
TGTGCCATCAGCGGAAGCCGAGAGACCCAGTACTTC
>TRBV6-5|-|TRBJ1-5|-
CASSYSRDSNQPQHF
TGTGCCAGCAGTTACTCGAGGGACAGCAATCAGCCCCAGCATTTT
>TRBV10-3|few|TRBJ1-1|TRBD1
CAIGTATGVGTEAFF
TGTGCCATAGGGACAGCCACGGGCGTTGGCACTGAAGCTTTCTTT
>TRBV7-7|-|TRBJ1-3|-
CASSLYPRDPVLLTGNTIYF
TGTGCTAGCAGCTTATACCCCCGGGACCCGGTGTTACTTACTGGAAACACCATATATTTT
>TRBV5-1|-|TRBJ2-2|TRBD2
CASAPVAGGDTGELFF
TGCGCCAGTGCGCCCGTAGCGGGGGGAGACACCGGGGAGCTGTTTTTT
>TRBV5-1|-|TRBJ2-3|-
CASSPGPVTDTQYF
TGCGCCAGCAGCCCTGGCCCCGTCACAGATACGCAGTATTTT
>TRBV4-1|-|TRBJ2-3|-
CASSQEVADTQYF
TGCGCCAGCAGCCAAGAGGTGGCAGATACGCAGTATTTT